One and the same sample provided the 22 T cell receptor beta chains below, sequenced in a study of chronic HIV infection and antiretroviral therapy (dated by TCRdb to about 2015). The library came from 5' RACE. The instrument was an Illumina MiSeq. TCRdb handled the public reads itself, with Q25 trimming in fastp and clone calling in MiXCR, and kept productive beta chains. Entries that share a CDR3 protein sequence are merged under the most common genes and DNA. In this sample the table shows some 43,000 distinct CDR3 sequences, approximately 20% of which occur a single time. The top ten hold more than 2.5% of the sample. Sequenced sample: peripheral blood. The receptors originated from an adult who had HIV and had not received antiretroviral therapy, or was an uninfected healthy control (not recorded which).

V gene TRBV2 combines with J gene TRBJ1-1; 7 bases fit TRBD1. The CDR3 spans 14 residues. V lost 9 bases, J lost 1 base, and 8 bases stayed unmatched. The germline CDR1 and CDR2 sequences are SNHLY and FYNNEI. This CDR3 is CARNREGANTEAFF. The CDR3 region has the DNA TGTGCCAGGAACAGGGAGGGGGCGAACACTGAAGCTTTCTTT.

The gene calls are TRBV20-1 and TRBJ1-5; D remains unclear. The CDR3 totals 14 residues. Germline assignment: CDR1 DFQATT and CDR2 SNEGSKA (reference sequence). Trimming shortened V by 0 bases and J by 0 bases, and 6 bases separated the two germline ends. In DNA, the CDR3 is TGCAGTGCTAGAGATTACTCTAGCAATCAGCCCCAGCATTTT. Amino acids: CSARDYSSNQPQHF.

V and J are TRBV20-1 and TRBJ2-7, with 15 bases fitting TRBD2. The J segment lost 7 bases and the V segment lost 2 bases, leaving 9 bases of the junction unmatched. This CDR3 is built from 16 residues. Germline CDR1 DFQATT, CDR2 SNEGSKA (reference sequence). CDR3 sequence reads: CSARPGTSGRLLEQYF. The DNA for the CDR3 is TGCAGTGCTAGACCGGGGACTAGCGGGAGGCTGTTGGAGCAGTACTTC.

This chain links TRBV5-1 with TRBJ2-1; D is unclear. Between the trimmed V and J ends, which lost 7 bases and 0 bases, there was a span of 14 bases. Germline V lookup: CDR1 SGHRS, CDR2 YFSETQ. The CDR3 totals 15 residues. This CDR3 is CASRLEPSSYNEQFF. The CDR3 DNA is TGCGCCAGCCGACTGGAGCCTAGCTCCTACAATGAGCAGTTCTTC.

The genes are TRBV28 and TRBJ2-1; a weak D match, TRBD2 (5 bases). The CDR3 covers 14 residues. Germline V lookup: CDR1 MDHEN, CDR2 SYDVKM. The ends were cut back, 3 bases at V and 0 bases at J, with 6 bases in the middle. CDR3 sequence: CASSLGSSYNEQFF. In DNA, the CDR3 is TGTGCCAGCAGTTTGGGGAGCTCCTACAATGAGCAGTTCTTC.

This chain uses TRBV29-1 with TRBJ1-3; 7 bases align to TRBD1. CDR3 length: 14 residues. V shed 7 bases and J 2 bases; nucleotides not matched to a gene: 8. The germline V gene encodes CDR1 SQVTM and CDR2 ANQGSEA. CDR3 in DNA: TGCAGCGCCCGCCGGGACAGTACTGGAAACACCATATATTTT. This encodes CSARRDSTGNTIYF.

This clonotype was counted a few times. The V call is TRBV5-5, the J call TRBJ1-5; 7 positions agree with TRBD1. The germline gives CDR1 SGHKS, CDR2 YYEKEE (reference sequence). J gave up 2 bases and V 1 base, and 0 bases lay outside the gene matches. There are 14 residues in the CDR3. The CDR3 loop is CASSLTGGNQPQHF. The CDR3 nucleotides read TGTGCCAGCAGCTTGACAGGGGGCAATCAGCCCCAGCATTTT.

This clonotype was detected a few times. The chain uses TRBV28 and TRBJ1-1; D is ambiguous. The germline V and J ends were trimmed by 5 bases and 11 bases, with 18 bases remaining between them. Looked up from germline, CDR1 is MDHEN and CDR2 is SYDVKM. The CDR3 has 13 residues. The CDR3 spells CASSAIPGFFAFF. CDR3 nucleotides: TGTGCCAGCAGTGCCATCCCAGGTTTTTTCGCTTTCTTT.

This clonotype was detected once. The V call is TRBV3-1, the J call TRBJ2-1; D possibly corresponds to TRBD2 (6 bases). V lost 0 bases and J lost 7, with 19 bases in between. The CDR3 is made up of 17 amino acids. The germline V gene encodes CDR1 LGHDT and CDR2 YNNKEL (reference sequence). The DNA for the CDR3 is TGTGCCAGCAGCCAAGAAAAGGGAGGAACCCGAAGAAATGAGCAGTTCTTC. Its protein is CASSQEKGGTRRNEQFF.

In this sample, this clonotype turned up a few times. The chain recombines TRBV14 with TRBJ2-5; D gene ambiguous. The V gene lost 4 bases and the J gene lost 4 bases, with 7 bases spanning the gap. Germline assignment: CDR1 SGHDN and CDR2 FVKESK. This CDR3 is 12 amino acids long. The CDR3 here is CASSPRGETQYF. The CDR3 DNA reads as TGTGCCAGCAGCCCCCGTGGAGAGACCCAGTACTTC.

V usage is TRBV28 and J usage is TRBJ1-3; 10 nucleotides match TRBD1. Germline V CDR1 and CDR2: MDHEN, SYDVKM. This CDR3 is 15 amino acids long. Losses at the gene ends were 5 bases for V and 2 bases for J; bases not matched to a gene: 3. Here the CDR3 DNA reads TGTGCCAGCAGTCTGACAGGGGGCGCTGGAAACACCATATATTTT. Amino acids: CASSLTGGAGNTIYF.

The CDR3 DNA sequence: TGCAGTGCTAGAGATCGGACTGCTTCCCTGTATGGCTACACCTTC. Residues: CSARDRTASLYGYTF. This sequence joins TRBV20-1 and TRBJ1-2; D gene ambiguous. V dropped 0 bases and J dropped 5 bases, with 16 bases sitting between them. The germline gives CDR1 DFQATT, CDR2 SNEGSKA (reference sequence). The length of the CDR3 is 15 residues.

This rearrangement joins TRBV2 to TRBJ2-3; no clear D gene. Trimming left V 3 bases short and J 2 bases short, with 6 bases between. Germline values: CDR1 SNHLY, CDR2 FYNNEI. The CDR3 covers 13 residues. The CDR3 here is CASSDLFTDTQYF. The CDR3 nucleotides read TGTGCCAGCAGTGACCTATTCACAGATACGCAGTATTTT.

This clonotype turned up a few times. V usage is TRBV9 and J usage is TRBJ2-1, with 12 positions matching TRBD2. V lost 0 bases and J lost 10; bases outside the gene matches: 5. This CDR3 is 15 amino acids long. CDR1 is SGDLS and CDR2 is YYNGEE in the germline V gene. The CDR3 loop reads CASSVEASGRGEQFF. The CDR3 region has the DNA TGTGCCAGCAGCGTAGAGGCTAGCGGGAGGGGGGAGCAGTTCTTC.

This clonotype appeared a few times. The rearrangement uses TRBV14 and TRBJ1-1, with D possibly matching TRBD1 (6 bases). Germline CDR1 SGHDN, CDR2 FVKESK. CDR3 length: 15 residues. V gave up 3 bases and J gave up 0 bases, with 11 bases separating them. CDR3 protein: CASSQFGQMNTEAFF. The CDR3 DNA sequence: TGTGCCAGCAGCCAGTTCGGACAGATGAACACTGAAGCTTTCTTT.

This clonotype has a handful of counts. The chain uses TRBV28 and TRBJ2-7; D is perhaps TRBD1 or TRBD2 (5 bases each). The V end was cut by 5 bases, the J end by 5 bases, with 13 bases between. The germline gives CDR1 MDHEN, CDR2 SYDVKM. The CDR3 contains 13 residues. CDR3 DNA sequence: TGTGCCAGCAGTCCTCCTGGGACGAACGAGCAGTACTTC. Residues: CASSPPGTNEQYF.

The chain has TRBV28 and TRBJ2-7; D is ambiguous. Trimming pared 6 bases from V and 4 bases from J, leaving 10 bases between. This CDR3 region has 12 residues. In germline, CDR1 is MDHEN, CDR2 SYDVKM. CDR3 sequence: CASSDQQYEQYF. CDR3 nucleotides: TGTGCCAGCAGCGATCAGCAATACGAGCAGTACTTC.

This clonotype has a handful of counts. This CDR3 is CASSYTGYTGELFF. The CDR3 nucleotides are TGTGCCAGCAGTTACACTGGATACACCGGGGAGCTGTTTTTT. The V call is TRBV28, the J call TRBJ2-2; D remains unclear. Per the germline V gene, CDR1 is MDHEN and CDR2 is SYDVKM. The V and J ends lost 4 bases and 3 bases respectively, with 9 bases between them. The CDR3 has 14 amino acids.

This clonotype was recorded a few times. V usage is TRBV9 and J usage is TRBJ2-3, with 9 bases aligning to TRBD1. CDR3 size: 16 residues. Trimming at V came to 4 bases and at J to 0 bases, leaving 6 bases not matched to a gene. Looked up from germline, CDR1 is SGDLS and CDR2 is YYNGEE. The CDR3 bases are TGTGCCAGCAGCCCTGGACAGGGGATGAGCACAGATACGCAGTATTTT. This sequence encodes CASSPGQGMSTDTQYF.

The V and J genes are TRBV9 and TRBJ1-2; 7 nucleotides line up with TRBD1. V trimming: 3 bases; J trimming: 4 bases; junction bases outside the gene matches: 3. CDR3 length equals 13 residues. Germline assignment: CDR1 SGDLS and CDR2 YYNGEE. The CDR3 DNA sequence: TGTGCCAGCAGCGCCGGGACAGCCTATGGCTACACCTTC. This encodes CASSAGTAYGYTF.

This clonotype was counted only a few times. V and J are TRBV12-5 and TRBJ1-5; 9 bases are a match to TRBD1. The CDR3 has 15 amino acids. The V segment lost 7 bases and the J segment 2 bases; nucleotides outside the gene matches: 6. Germline CDR1 and CDR2: LGHNT and FRNRAP. CDR3: CASDNDRGCNQPQHF. The CDR3 DNA is TGTGCTAGTGACAACGACAGGGGGTGCAATCAGCCCCAGCATTTT. Drawing the rest from reference TRBV12-5 and TRBJ1-5, the complete variable domain is DARVTQTPRHKVTEMGQEVTMRCQPILGHNTVFWYRQTMMQGLELLAYFRNRAPLDDSGMPKDRFSAEMPDATLATLKIQPSEPRDSAVYFCASDNDRGCNQPQHFGDGTRLSIL.

This rearrangement joins TRBV5-1 to TRBJ2-5, with no clear D. The CDR3 length is 13 residues. The germline CDR1 and CDR2 sequences are SGHRS and YFSETQ. Trimming pared 0 bases from V and 4 bases from J, leaving 7 bases between. The CDR3 nucleotides read TGCGCCAGCAGCTTGGGATTCGGAGAGACCCAGTACTTC. This sequence encodes CASSLGFGETQYF.